A selection of T cell receptor beta chains follows, all from one sample in a study of cytomegalovirus exposure and HLA in healthy donors. Some clones are missing from TCRdb's copy, which holds only in-frame ones; the method was immunoSEQ multiplex PCR. The sample contains 150,000 to 200,000 clones, 87% of which appear only once. Sequencing used PBMCs. The receptors here all came from a woman aged 25 to 45 in good health and CMV-seronegative. Each CDR3 is given with its conserved first and last residue. A D gene is named only where the DNA matches it firmly. Rows give clone size only sometimes, using once, few, many, or a class for an expanded clone.

>TRBJ2-2|TRBV2|NA|TRBD2
TGTGCCAGCAGACTAGCGGGGGGTTCGAACACCGGGGAGCTGTTTTTT
CASRLAGGSNTGELFF
>TRBJ1-2|TRBV6-1|NA|TRBD1
TGTGCCAGCAGGACATCACCGGGACAGCAATATGGCTACACCTTC
CASRTSPGQQYGYTF
>TRBJ2-5|TRBV28|once|NA
TGTGCCAGCAGTTTTAAGGTAGCTGTACTCCAAGAGACCCAGTACTTC
CASSFKVAVLQETQYF
>TRBJ2-7|TRBV5-6|once|TRBD1
TGTGCCAGCAGCTTGGGGATGACAGGGCCGATTTACGAGCAGTACTTC
CASSLGMTGPIYEQYF
>TRBJ2-4|TRBV19|NA|NA
TGTGCCAGTAGTATACCGGGTCCAAACATTCAGTACTTC
CASSIPGPNIQYF
>TRBJ1-1|TRBV7-9|NA|NA
TGTGCCAGCAGCTTAGCCCGACAGAGTAATATGAACACTGAAGCTTTCTTT
CASSLARQSNMNTEAFF
>TRBJ1-6|TRBV4-2|few|TRBD1
TGTGCCAGCAGCCCCACAGGGGGAAGAGGAGGCTCACCCCTCCACTTT
CASSPTGGRGGSPLHF
>TRBJ2-7|TRBV27|NA|NA
TGTGCCAGCAGTTTCTCCGGAGGTTACTACGAGCAGTACTTC
CASSFSGGYYEQYF
>TRBJ1-5|TRBV15|NA|TRBD1
TGTGCCACCAGCAGCCTAGGGGTCCGGGACAGGGGTGGCAATCAGCCCCAGCATTTT
CATSSLGVRDRGGNQPQHF
>TRBJ1-2|TRBV4-1|NA|NA
TGCGCCAGCAGCCAAGGCAGGGAGGCTAACTATGGCTACACCTTC
CASSQGREANYGYTF
>TRBJ2-7|TRBV20-1|NA|NA
TGCAGTGCTCCCGGGATCTACGAGCAGTACTTC
CSAPGIYEQYF
>TRBJ1-3|TRBV6-6|NA|TRBD1
TGTGCCAGCAGAGCAGGGGGATTCTCTGGAAACACCATATATTTT
CASRAGGFSGNTIYF
>TRBJ2-7|TRBV7-8|NA|NA
TGTGCCAGCAGCTTACGGTACTACGACGAGCAGTACTTC
CASSLRYYDEQYF
>TRBJ1-1|TRBV19|NA|TRBD1
TGTGCCACCCTAAGACAGGGCTTAAGGAACACTGAAGCTTTCTTT
CATLRQGLRNTEAFF
>TRBJ2-7|TRBV5-4|NA|NA
TGTGCCAGCAGCTGGTTCGGTTACGAGCAGTACTTC
CASSWFGYEQYF
>TRBJ2-3|TRBV6-4|NA|NA
TGTGCCAGCAGTGAAGTTTCAGGGAGCACAGATACGCAGTATTTT
CASSEVSGSTDTQYF
>TRBJ2-3|TRBV6-6|once|NA
TGTGCCAGCAGTTACGCGGCAATGAGGGATACGCAGTATTTT
CASSYAAMRDTQYF
>TRBJ2-5|TRBV9|once|TRBD2
TGTGCCAGCAGCGCCTCCCGGGGAGGGAAAGAGACCCAGTACTTC
CASSASRGGKETQYF
>TRBJ2-3|TRBV27|NA|NA
TGTGCCAGCAGTCCCCGAGGTAGCGCATACACAGATACGCAGTATTTT
CASSPRGSAYTDTQYF
>TRBJ2-4|TRBV5-1|NA|TRBD2
TGCGCCAGCAGCTTCGGGGCGGGGGTACTAGCCAAAAACATTCAGTACTTC
CASSFGAGVLAKNIQYF
>TRBJ2-3|TRBV2|few|TRBD1
TGTGCCAGCTTGGGGACAGGTGTATGGGATACGCAGTATTTT
CASLGTGVWDTQYF
>TRBJ1-1|TRBV19|NA|NA
TGTGCCAGTAGTTACGCGGGAGAAGCTTTCTTT
CASSYAGEAFF
>TRBJ1-3|TRBV7-6|NA|NA
TGTGCCAGCAGCTTAGCGTCGGCAGGGGTAGTGTCTGGAAACACCATATATTTT
CASSLASAGVVSGNTIYF
>TRBJ2-7|TRBV21-1|NA|NA
TGTGCCAGCAGCACTCTACTTGGACAGGGGAGATCCTACGAGCAGTACTTC
CASSTLLGQGRSYEQYF
>TRBJ1-1|TRBV5-6|NA|NA
TGTGCCAGCAGCTGGCCGACAGGGAACACTGAAGCTTTCTTT
CASSWPTGNTEAFF
>TRBJ1-6|TRBV11-2|NA|TRBD1
TGTGCCAGCAGCTTCTGGACAGGGGCCTTAAATTCACCCCTCCACTTT
CASSFWTGALNSPLHF
>TRBJ2-3|TRBV4-2|NA|TRBD2
TGTGCCAGCAGCCAAGATGCCAGCGGGGCGACAGATACGCAGTATTTT
CASSQDASGATDTQYF
>TRBJ1-2|TRBV11-2|NA|TRBD1
TGTGCCAGCACCGGCGAGGAGGGGGCCTATGGCTACACCTTC
CASTGEEGAYGYTF
>TRBJ1-5|TRBV27|NA|TRBD1
TGTGCCAGCAGACGAGGGACAGGAGGCAATCAGCCCCAGCATTTT
CASRRGTGGNQPQHF
>TRBJ1-1|TRBV7-6|NA|NA
TGTGCCAGCAGCCTCGGGGGGAGGAACACTGAAGCTTTCTTT
CASSLGGRNTEAFF
>TRBJ1-3|TRBV2|NA|TRBD1
TGTGCCAGCCGGACAGGCAACTCTGGAAACACCATATATTTT
CASRTGNSGNTIYF
>TRBJ1-2|TRBV6-6|NA|TRBD1
TGTGCGTCAGGGGGTACCGTCTATGGCTACACCTTC
CASGGTVYGYTF
>TRBJ1-2|TRBV5-4|NA|TRBD1
TGTGCCAGCAGATCAGGGGACAGGAGGAACTATGGCTACACCTTC
CASRSGDRRNYGYTF
>TRBJ1-4|TRBV7-6|NA|TRBD1
TGTGCCAGCAGCTTAGGACAGGGAAATAATGAAAAACTGTTTTTT
CASSLGQGNNEKLFF
>TRBJ2-2|TRBV30|NA|TRBD2
TGTGCCTGGAGTGTAGGGGCTAGCGGGGGGGCCGGGGAGCTGTTTTTT
CAWSVGASGGAGELFF
>TRBJ2-6|TRBV15|NA|TRBD2
TGTGCCACCTCCCGGGAGGGTGCCGGCTCTGGGGCCAACGTCCTGACTTTC
CATSREGAGSGANVLTF
>TRBJ1-3|TRBV6-1|few|NA
TGTGCCAGCAGTGCGGGAAACACCATATATTTT
CASSAGNTIYF
>TRBJ2-1|TRBV5-1|NA|NA
TGCGCCAGCAGCTTGGGGGCGCAGACCTACAATGAGCAGTTCTTC
CASSLGAQTYNEQFF
>TRBJ2-5|TRBV4-3|NA|TRBD1
TGCGCCAGCAGCCAACTACTCGACAGGGGACAAGAGACCCAGTACTTC
CASSQLLDRGQETQYF
>TRBJ2-1|TRBV7-7|NA|NA
TGTGCTAGCAGCTTAAATGAGAACAATGAGCAGTTCTTC
CASSLNENNEQFF
>TRBJ2-7|TRBV5-1|NA|TRBD2
TGCGCCAGCAGCTTGGGGAAGCGGGGGGGAACCTACGAGCAGTACTTC
CASSLGKRGGTYEQYF
>TRBJ2-3|TRBV6-5|once|TRBD2
TGTGCCAGCAGTTCCGGGGGGAGCACAGATACGCAGTATTTT
CASSSGGSTDTQYF
>TRBJ1-2|TRBV2|NA|TRBD1
TGTGCCAGCAGCACAGGGGCTAACAACTATGGCTACACCTTC
CASSTGANNYGYTF
>TRBJ1-2|TRBV5-1|NA|NA
TGCGCCAGCAGCTTGTCTCAGGCCTCTGGCTACACCTTC
CASSLSQASGYTF
>TRBJ1-6|TRBV4-1|NA|TRBD1
TGCGCCAGCAGCCAAGGAGACAGGGGGTACAATAATTCACCCCTCCACTTT
CASSQGDRGYNNSPLHF
>TRBJ1-1|TRBV7-8|NA|TRBD1
TGTGCCAGCAGCTTTGACAGGGGGCGACCCATGAACACTGAAGCTTTCTTT
CASSFDRGRPMNTEAFF
>TRBJ2-7|TRBV5-4|once|TRBD2
TGTGCCAGCAGCTTGGAGGGGAGTAGCGGGGGCCTCTCCTACGAGCAGTACTTC
CASSLEGSSGGLSYEQYF
>TRBJ1-6|TRBV6-5|NA|TRBD1
TGTGCCAGCAGTTCCGGGACAGGGGTCTCACCCCTCCACTTT
CASSSGTGVSPLHF
>TRBJ2-5|TRBV6-5|NA|NA
TGTGCCAGCAGTTACTCAGGGGAACAAGAGACCCAGTACTTC
CASSYSGEQETQYF
>TRBJ2-5|TRBV2|NA|NA
TGTGCCAGCAGTACGACAGAGTACCAAGAGACCCAGTACTTC
CASSTTEYQETQYF
>TRBJ2-3|TRBV9|NA|TRBD2
TGTGCCAGCAGCGTAGGCGGGGGGTCCGCAGATACGCAGTATTTT
CASSVGGGSADTQYF
>TRBJ2-3|TRBV7-6|NA|NA
TGTGCCAGCAGCTTAGCCAGGTGGACAGCTGAGGATACAGATACGCAGTATTTT
CASSLARWTAEDTDTQYF
>TRBJ2-7|TRBV6-1|NA|TRBD1
TGTGCCAGCAGTGCAAAACCGGGACAGCCCGTCGGCGAGCAGTACTTC
CASSAKPGQPVGEQYF
>TRBJ2-3|TRBV4-2|NA|NA
TGTGCCAGCAGCCAATTGGAACTACCCGTTAGCACAGATACGCAGTATTTT
CASSQLELPVSTDTQYF
>TRBJ1-5|TRBV7-6|NA|NA
TGTGCCAGCAGCGATTCAGGGGATCATCAGCCCCAGCATTTT
CASSDSGDHQPQHF
>TRBJ1-2|TRBV6-6|NA|TRBD1
TGTGCCAGCAGTATCGGGGGGACAGGGGGCGCTTCTGGCTACACCTTC
CASSIGGTGGASGYTF
>TRBJ2-5|TRBV6-4|NA|NA
TGTGCCAGCAGTGACTCGAAGCTGGGGAGGCGAGAGACCCAGTACTTC
CASSDSKLGRRETQYF
>TRBJ1-2|TRBV6-5|few|TRBD1
TGTGCCAGCAGCAGGACAGGGTATGGCTACACCTTC
CASSRTGYGYTF
>TRBJ1-2|TRBV10-1|few|TRBD1
TGCGCCAGCAGTGTGGGGGGACAGGGATATGGCTACACCTTC
CASSVGGQGYGYTF
>TRBJ2-5|TRBV6-5|NA|NA
TGTGCCACCCGGCCGGGGGGCTACAGAAAAGAGACCCAGTACTTC
CATRPGGYRKETQYF